This T cell receptor (beta chain) was obtained from a study of blood T cell repertoires in COVID-19. Study context: In each case, the material was cDNA or gDNA derived from T cells, B-cell-depleted T cells, or PBMCs.

The sample holds one count of this clone. Categorization into cohorts depended on clinical history that participants reported. TCRdb keeps only in-frame clones here, not all; method: immunoSEQ multiplex PCR. Of roughly 400,000 clones listed, about 89% are singletons. The V gene end was trimmed by 0 bases and the J gene end by 8 bases; junction bases not matched to a gene: 1. Germline loops: CDR1 SGHDT, CDR2 YYEEEE. This CDR3 is built from 12 residues. Sequenced material: PBMCs or T cells enriched from blood (not recorded which). The clonotype comes from a woman aged 40 to 55 who had been exposed to COVID-19. This rearrangement joins TRBV5-6 to TRBJ1-2; 7 nucleotides agree with TRBD1. CDR3 bases: TGTGCCAGCAGCTTGGGAGGGGGCGGCTACACCTTC. This translates into CASSLGGGGYTF. Full variable domain (missing parts from reference TRBV5-6 and TRBJ1-2): DAGVTQSPTHLIKTRGQQVTLRCSPKSGHDTVSWYQQALGQGPQFIFQYYEEEERQRGNFPDRFSGHQFPNYSSELNVNALLLGDSALYLCASSLGGGGYTFGSGTRLTVV.